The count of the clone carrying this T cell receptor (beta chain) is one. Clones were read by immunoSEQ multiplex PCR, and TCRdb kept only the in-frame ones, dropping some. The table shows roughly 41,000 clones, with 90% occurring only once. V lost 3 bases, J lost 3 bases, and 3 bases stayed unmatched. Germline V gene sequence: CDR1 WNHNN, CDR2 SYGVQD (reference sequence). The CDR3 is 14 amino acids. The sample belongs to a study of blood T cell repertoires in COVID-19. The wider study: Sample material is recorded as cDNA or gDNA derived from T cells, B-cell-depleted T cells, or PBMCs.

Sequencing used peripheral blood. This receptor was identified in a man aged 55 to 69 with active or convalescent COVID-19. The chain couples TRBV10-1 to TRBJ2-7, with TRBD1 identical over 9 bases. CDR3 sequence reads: CASSEGTGIYEQYF. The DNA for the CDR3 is TGCGCCAGCAGTGAAGGGACAGGGATCTACGAGCAGTACTTC.